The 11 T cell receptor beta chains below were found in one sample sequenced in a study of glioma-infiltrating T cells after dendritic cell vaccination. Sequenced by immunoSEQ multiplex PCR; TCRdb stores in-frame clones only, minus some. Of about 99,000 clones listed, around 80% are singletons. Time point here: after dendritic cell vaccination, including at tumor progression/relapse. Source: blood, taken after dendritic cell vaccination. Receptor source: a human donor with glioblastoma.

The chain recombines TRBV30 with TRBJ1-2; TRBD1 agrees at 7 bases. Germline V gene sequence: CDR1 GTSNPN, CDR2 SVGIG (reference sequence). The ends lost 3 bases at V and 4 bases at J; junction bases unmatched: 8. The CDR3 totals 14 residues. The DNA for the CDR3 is TGTGCCTGGAGATTGACAGGGCGCGGCTATGGCTACACCTTC. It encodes CAWRLTGRGYGYTF.

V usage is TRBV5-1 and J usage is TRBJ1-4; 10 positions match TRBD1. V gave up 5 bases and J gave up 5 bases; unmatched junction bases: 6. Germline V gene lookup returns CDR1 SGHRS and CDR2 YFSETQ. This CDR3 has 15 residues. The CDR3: CASRVPGQGNEKLFF. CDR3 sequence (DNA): TGCGCCAGCAGAGTGCCGGGACAGGGGAATGAAAAACTGTTTTTT. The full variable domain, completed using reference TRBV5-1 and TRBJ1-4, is KAGVTQTPRYLIKTRGQQVTLSCSPISGHRSVSWYQQTPGQGLQFLFEYFSETQRNKGNFPGRFSGRQFSNSRSEMNVSTLELGDSALYLCASRVPGQGNEKLFFGSGTQLSVL.

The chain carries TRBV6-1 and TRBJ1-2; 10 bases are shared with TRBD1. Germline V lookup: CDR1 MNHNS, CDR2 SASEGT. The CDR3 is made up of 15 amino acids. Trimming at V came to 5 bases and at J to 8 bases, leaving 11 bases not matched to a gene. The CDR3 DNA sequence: TGTGCCAGCAGTACTCGGGACAGGGGCGCAGGCGGCTACACCTTC. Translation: CASSTRDRGAGGYTF.

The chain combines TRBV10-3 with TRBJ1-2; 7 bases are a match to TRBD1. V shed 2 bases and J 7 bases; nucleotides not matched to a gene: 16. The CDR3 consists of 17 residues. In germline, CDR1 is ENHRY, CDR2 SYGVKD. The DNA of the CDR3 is TGTGCCATCAGTGAGCGACCTACAGGGGCAGGTATGGGTGGCTACACCTTC. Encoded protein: CAISERPTGAGMGGYTF.

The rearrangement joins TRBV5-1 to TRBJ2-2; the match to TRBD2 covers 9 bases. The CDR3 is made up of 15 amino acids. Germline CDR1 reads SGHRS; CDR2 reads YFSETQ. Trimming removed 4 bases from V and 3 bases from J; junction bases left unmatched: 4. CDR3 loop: CASSPRTSDTGELFF. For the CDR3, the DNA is TGCGCCAGCAGCCCACGGACTAGCGACACCGGGGAGCTGTTTTTT.

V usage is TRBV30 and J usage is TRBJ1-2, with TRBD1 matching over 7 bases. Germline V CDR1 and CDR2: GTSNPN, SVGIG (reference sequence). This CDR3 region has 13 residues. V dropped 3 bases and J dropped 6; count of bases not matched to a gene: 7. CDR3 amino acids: CAWRVDRDDGYTF. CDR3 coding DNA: TGTGCCTGGAGGGTTGACAGGGATGATGGCTACACCTTC.

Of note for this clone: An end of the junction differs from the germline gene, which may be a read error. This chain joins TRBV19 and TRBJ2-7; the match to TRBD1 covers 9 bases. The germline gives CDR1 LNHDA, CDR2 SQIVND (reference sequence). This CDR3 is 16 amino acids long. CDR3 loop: CASAPLGTGFSHEQYF. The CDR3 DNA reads TGTGCCTCCGCCCCCCTAGGGACAGGGTTCTCCCACGAGCAGTACTTC.

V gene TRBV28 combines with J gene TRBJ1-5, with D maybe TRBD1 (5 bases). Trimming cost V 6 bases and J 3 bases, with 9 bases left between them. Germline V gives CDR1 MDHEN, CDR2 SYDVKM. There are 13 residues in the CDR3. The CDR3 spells CASRQGNNQPQHF. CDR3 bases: TGTGCCAGCAGGCAGGGTAACAATCAGCCCCAGCATTTT.

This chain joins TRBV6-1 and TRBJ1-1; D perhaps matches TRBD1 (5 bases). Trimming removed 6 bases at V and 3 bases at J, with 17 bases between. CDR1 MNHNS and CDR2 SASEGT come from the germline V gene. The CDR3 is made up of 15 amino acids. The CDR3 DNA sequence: TGTGCCAGCAGAGCTGGTAGGGGCGCGGACACTGAAGCTTTCTTT. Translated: CASRAGRGADTEAFF.

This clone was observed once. The CDR3 DNA is TGTGCCAGCAGCGTCAGGGACATGAACACTGAAGCTTTCTTT. Encoded protein: CASSVRDMNTEAFF. V usage is TRBV9 and J usage is TRBJ1-1; D might be TRBD1 (6 bases). Trimming removed 2 bases from V and 0 bases from J, with 8 bases in between. The CDR3 covers 14 residues. The germline V gene has CDR1 SGDLS and CDR2 YYNGEE.

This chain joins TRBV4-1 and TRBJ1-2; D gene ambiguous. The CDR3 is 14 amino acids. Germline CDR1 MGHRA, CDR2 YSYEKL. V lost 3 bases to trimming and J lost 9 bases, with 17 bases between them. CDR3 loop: CASSHPGIGVSYTF. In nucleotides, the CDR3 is TGCGCCAGCAGCCACCCCGGGATTGGAGTGAGCTACACCTTC.